The next 21 T cell receptor beta chains were all read from a single sample in a study of T cells expressing NK-cell markers. TCRdb re-called the 5' RACE reads, yielding one record per CDR3 amino acid sequence without DNA. Here the sample table reports roughly 390,000 distinct CDR3 sequences. What was sequenced was blood T cells: a sorted CD56 or NKG2C T cell subset, CD4+ or CD8+ T cells, or bulk PBMC T cells (not recorded which). These receptors all stem from a woman between 50 and 59 years old in good health.

The V and J genes are TRBV3-1 and TRBJ2-7; the TRBD1 assignment by TCRdb is unverifiable without DNA. CDR1 is LGHDT and CDR2 is YNNKEL in the germline V gene (reference sequence). CDR3 length equals 14 residues. This CDR3 reads CASSLPGHLYEQYF.

The chain employs TRBV29-1 and TRBJ2-5; TCRdb indicates TRBD1, and absent DNA this call remains unverified. CDR3 length: 12 residues. Germline CDR1 SQVTM, CDR2 ANQGSEA. The CDR3 is CSSGHSGETQYF.

The V gene is TRBV29-1, the J gene TRBJ1-1; as DNA is missing, the TRBD1 call by TCRdb cannot be tested. The CDR3 is made up of 12 amino acids. Germline V CDR1 and CDR2: SQVTM, ANQGSEA. The CDR3: CSVRGPGTEAFF.

The rearrangement uses TRBV5-1 and TRBJ1-1. CDR3 size: 15 residues. Germline V gene data show CDR1 as SGHRS and CDR2 as YFSETQ. The CDR3 region is CASSPSGLMGAEAFF. The entire variable domain, with the rest obtained from reference TRBV5-1 and TRBJ1-1, is as follows: KAGVTQTPRYLIKTRGQQVTLSCSPISGHRSVSWYQQTPGQGLQFLFEYFSETQRNKGNFPGRFSGRQFSNSRSEMNVSTLELGDSALYLCASSPSGLMGAEAFFGQGTRLTVV.

The chain combines TRBV18 with TRBJ2-5. Germline V lookup: CDR1 KGHSH, CDR2 LQKENI. This CDR3 has 15 amino acids. CDR3 region: CASSPLGNPQETQYF.

This chain joins TRBV10-3 and TRBJ1-5. The CDR3 loop spans 13 amino acids. CDR1 ENHRY and CDR2 SYGVKD come from the germline V gene. The CDR3 is CAISRRDNQPQHF.

The V call is TRBV29-1, the J call TRBJ2-1. The CDR3 sequence is 13 residues long. CDR1 and CDR2 from the germline V gene are SQVTM and ANQGSEA. This CDR3 reads CSVEPKLRNEQFF.

The gene calls are TRBV5-1 and TRBJ1-2; the TRBD1 assignment by TCRdb is unverifiable without DNA. The CDR3 spans 12 residues. Per germline, CDR1 SGHRS and CDR2 YFSETQ. CDR3 amino acids: CASSQDRDPFTF.

The V gene is TRBV19, the J gene TRBJ2-3. The CDR3 covers 15 residues. Germline CDR1 and CDR2: LNHDA and SQIVND (reference sequence). CDR3 loop: CASSIGPASTDTQYF.

This CDR3 is CASSADPSGANVLTF. The chain employs TRBV6-1 and TRBJ2-6. Germline lookup yields CDR1 MNHNS and CDR2 SASEGT. The CDR3 extends over 15 amino acids.

This chain links TRBV5-1 with TRBJ2-3; TCRdb proposes TRBD2, but this gene call is untestable without DNA. The CDR3 loop spans 18 amino acids. Per the germline V gene, CDR1 is SGHRS and CDR2 is YFSETQ. The CDR3 sequence: CASSFLASLERSTDTQYF. Full variable domain (missing parts from reference TRBV5-1 and TRBJ2-3): KAGVTQTPRYLIKTRGQQVTLSCSPISGHRSVSWYQQTPGQGLQFLFEYFSETQRNKGNFPGRFSGRQFSNSRSEMNVSTLELGDSALYLCASSFLASLERSTDTQYFGPGTRLTVL.

The CDR3 spells CASSQVGDEQFF. The chain combines TRBV14 with TRBJ2-1. Germline lookup yields CDR1 SGHDN and CDR2 FVKESK. The CDR3 is made up of 12 amino acids. Drawing the rest from reference TRBV14 and TRBJ2-1, the complete variable domain is EAGVTQFPSHSVIEKGQTVTLRCDPISGHDNLYWYRRVMGKEIKFLLHFVKESKQDESGMPNNRFLAERTGGTYSTLKVQPAELEDSGVYFCASSQVGDEQFFGPGTRLTVL.

This chain connects TRBV3-1 to TRBJ1-1. Germline loops: CDR1 LGHDT, CDR2 YNNKEL (reference sequence). The CDR3 is 12 residues long. CDR3 region: CASSRGNTEAFF.

The V gene is TRBV13, the J gene TRBJ2-7; TCRdb names TRBD2, which stays unverified in the absence of DNA. This CDR3 region has 18 residues. CDR1 is PRHDT, CDR2 FYEKMQ, per germline (reference sequence). The CDR3 spells CASSLNSRLAVLSYEQYF. Full variable domain (rest looked up from reference TRBV13 and TRBJ2-7): AAGVIQSPRHLIKEKRETATLKCYPIPRHDTVYWYQQGPGQDPQFLISFYEKMQSDKGSIPDRFSAQQFSDYHSELNMSSLELGDSALYFCASSLNSRLAVLSYEQYFGPGTRLTVT.

The chain carries TRBV6-1 and TRBJ2-1; TCRdb outputs TRBD1, but without DNA this stays unchecked. The V gene's germline CDR1 is MNHNS and CDR2 SASEGT. The CDR3 is 14 amino acids. The CDR3 loop reads CASTPRGEKYEQFF.

The chain employs TRBV3-1 and TRBJ2-3; TCRdb's D gene call, TRBD1, goes unchecked for lack of DNA. This CDR3 is built from 14 residues. Germline loops: CDR1 LGHDT, CDR2 YNNKEL (reference sequence). The CDR3 is CASSPGTLRDTQYF.

The chain links TRBV5-4 to TRBJ1-1; TCRdb indicates TRBD1, and absent DNA this call remains unverified. The CDR3 spans 11 residues. Germline CDR1 SGHNT, CDR2 YYREEE (reference sequence). CDR3: CASKQGTEAFF.

The V call is TRBV11-2, the J call TRBJ2-1; lacking DNA, the TRBD2 call made by TCRdb goes unchecked. The germline V gene encodes CDR1 SGHAT and CDR2 FQNNGV. The CDR3 is 15 amino acids. CDR3 loop: CASSPLQGRENEQFF.

The genes are TRBV28 and TRBJ2-1; absent DNA, TCRdb's TRBD2 call cannot be checked. This CDR3 is 16 amino acids long. The V gene's germline CDR1 is MDHEN and CDR2 SYDVKM. CDR3: CASESKGTSGGFEQFF. The full variable domain, in which reference TRBV28 and TRBJ2-1 provide the parts outside the CDR3, is DVKVTQSSRYLVKRTGEKVFLECVQDMDHENMFWYRQDPGLGLRLIYFSYDVKMKEKGDIPEGYSVSREKKERFSLILESASTNQTSMYLCASESKGTSGGFEQFFGPGTRLTVL.

The V and J genes are TRBV4-2 and TRBJ2-1; as DNA is missing, the TRBD1 call by TCRdb cannot be tested. The V gene's germline CDR1 is LGHNA and CDR2 YNFKEQ. The length of the CDR3 is 16 residues. The CDR3 here is CASSQIMGHQGNEQFF.

The gene calls are TRBV5-1 and TRBJ2-5; TCRdb's D call, TRBD1, is unchecked because there is no DNA. The germline CDR1 and CDR2 sequences are SGHRS and YFSETQ. This CDR3 comprises 12 residues. The CDR3 here is CASSHRTETQYF. The complete variable domain, with remaining parts taken from reference TRBV5-1 and TRBJ2-5, reads KAGVTQTPRYLIKTRGQQVTLSCSPISGHRSVSWYQQTPGQGLQFLFEYFSETQRNKGNFPGRFSGRQFSNSRSEMNVSTLELGDSALYLCASSHRTETQYFGPGTRLLVL.